The clone carrying this T cell receptor beta chain has at least ten counts. TCRdb re-called the RT-PCR reads through MiXCR, storing one row per CDR3 protein. The data show more than 600,000 distinct CDR3 sequences, with 11% to 15% seen just once and around 3.3% held by the top ten. CDR3 length: 16 residues. Germline V gene data show CDR1 as SGHRS and CDR2 as YFSETQ. With V trimmed by 4 bases and J by 5 bases, 9 bases remained unmatched. The receptor was isolated from a female donor in good health, serving as a healthy control. V is TRBV5-1 and J is TRBJ1-6; 7 positions agree with TRBD1. The specimen was memory CD4+ T cells from blood. The CDR3 region is CASSRTGPTNNSPLHF. Here the CDR3 DNA reads TGCGCCAGCAGCCGGACAGGACCAACAAATAATTCACCCCTCCACTTT. The whole variable domain, remainder taken from reference TRBV5-1 and TRBJ1-6, is KAGVTQTPRYLIKTRGQQVTLSCSPISGHRSVSWYQQTPGQGLQFLFEYFSETQRNKGNFPGRFSGRQFSNSRSEMNVSTLELGDSALYLCASSRTGPTNNSPLHFGNGTRLTVT.